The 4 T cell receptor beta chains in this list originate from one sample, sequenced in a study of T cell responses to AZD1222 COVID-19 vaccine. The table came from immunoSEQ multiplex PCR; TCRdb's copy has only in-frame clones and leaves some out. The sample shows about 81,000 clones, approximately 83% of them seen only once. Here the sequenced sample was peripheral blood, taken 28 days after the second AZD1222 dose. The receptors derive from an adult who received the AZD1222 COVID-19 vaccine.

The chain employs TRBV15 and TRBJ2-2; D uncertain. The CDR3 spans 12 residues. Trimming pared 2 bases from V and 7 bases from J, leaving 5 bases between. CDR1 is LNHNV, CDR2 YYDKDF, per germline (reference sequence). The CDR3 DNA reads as TGTGCCACCAGCAGACTAGTCGGGGAGCTGTTTTTT. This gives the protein CATSRLVGELFF.

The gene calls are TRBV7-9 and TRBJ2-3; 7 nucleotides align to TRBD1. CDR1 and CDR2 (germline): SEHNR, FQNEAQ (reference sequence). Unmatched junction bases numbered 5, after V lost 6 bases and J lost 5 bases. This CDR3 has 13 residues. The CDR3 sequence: CASRRQGGDTQYF. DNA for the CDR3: TGTGCCAGCAGACGACAGGGCGGAGATACGCAGTATTTT.

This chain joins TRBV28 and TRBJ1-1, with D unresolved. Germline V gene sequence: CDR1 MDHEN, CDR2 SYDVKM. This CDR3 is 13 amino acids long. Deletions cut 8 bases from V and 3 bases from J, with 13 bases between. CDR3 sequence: CASQKPGDTEAFF. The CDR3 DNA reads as TGTGCCAGCCAGAAACCCGGGGACACTGAAGCTTTCTTT.

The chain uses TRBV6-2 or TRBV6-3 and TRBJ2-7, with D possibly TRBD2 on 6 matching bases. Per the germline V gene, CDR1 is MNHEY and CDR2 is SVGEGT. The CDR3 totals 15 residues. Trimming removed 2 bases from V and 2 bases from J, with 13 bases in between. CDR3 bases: TGTGCCAGCAGTTACGCCTTAGCGGAGGCCTACGAGCAGTACTTC. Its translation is CASSYALAEAYEQYF.